The 6 T cell receptor beta chains listed next were all sequenced from one sample in a study of control samples from healthy donors and cancer patients. The data were produced by immunoSEQ multiplex PCR, yet TCRdb's version contains in-frame clones alone and is incomplete. The sample consists of 24,000 or so clones, more than 80% of them appearing once. The sequenced sample was PBMCs. These receptor sequences come from a man aged 55 to 70 with head and neck cancer.

The J gene is TRBJ1-3, the V gene TRBV11-3; D is possibly TRBD1 (6 bases). The CDR3 totals 15 residues. V was cut by 5 bases and J by 0 bases, with 11 bases left in between. The V gene's germline CDR1 is SGHNT and CDR2 YENEEA. CDR3 protein: CASSLGTSSGNTIYF. The CDR3 bases are TGTGCCAGCAGCCTCGGGACATCCTCTGGAAACACCATATATTTT.

V and J are TRBV10-3 and TRBJ2-1; 12 bases map to TRBD2. V lost 5 bases and J lost 4; bases outside the gene matches: 9. Per the germline V gene, CDR1 is ENHRY and CDR2 is SYGVKD. The CDR3 runs to 17 residues. The CDR3 nucleotides read TGTGCCATCAGTCCTACTCAAACTAGCGGGGGGTACAATGAGCAGTTCTTC. Protein sequence: CAISPTQTSGGYNEQFF.

This chain joins TRBV15 and TRBJ1-5, with D perhaps matching TRBD1 (6 bases). Germline CDR1 and CDR2: LNHNV and YYDKDF (reference sequence). V was cut by 5 bases and J by 6 bases, with 11 bases left in between. The CDR3 is 13 residues long. CDR3 amino acids: CATSVDSLQPQHF. In DNA form, the CDR3 reads TGTGCCACCAGCGTGGACAGTCTTCAGCCCCAGCATTTT.

This chain uses TRBV11-1 with TRBJ2-2; 10 bases are shared with TRBD1. Germline lookup yields CDR1 SGHAT and CDR2 FQDESV (reference sequence). This CDR3 spans 13 amino acids. Losses at the gene ends were 9 bases for V and 8 bases for J; bases not matched to a gene: 6. The CDR3 DNA reads TGTGCCAGTGGACAGGGGGGAACTGGGGAGCTGTTTTTT. As protein: CASGQGGTGELFF.

The CDR3 spells CASSQTGGEGNGYTF. The CDR3, as DNA: TGTGCCAGCAGCCAGACAGGGGGCGAAGGGAATGGCTACACCTTC. This chain connects TRBV6-4 to TRBJ1-2; 10 nucleotides agree with TRBD1. The CDR3 is 15 amino acids. V lost 6 bases, J lost 6 bases, and 10 bases stayed unmatched. Germline V gene sequence: CDR1 MRHNA, CDR2 SNTAGT.

The genes are TRBV7-3 and TRBJ2-5; 9 bases align to TRBD2. CDR3 size: 15 residues. The germline CDR1 and CDR2 sequences are SGHTA and FQGTGA. The trim removed 4 bases at V and 7 bases at J, leaving 10 bases unmatched. The CDR3 coding sequence is TGTGCCAGCAGCTCAGCCTCGTCGCGGGAGGGGACCCAGTACTTC. Protein: CASSSASSREGTQYF.